This T cell receptor (beta chain) comes out of a study of cytomegalovirus exposure and HLA in healthy donors. The J segment lost 6 bases and the V segment lost 7 bases, leaving 8 bases of the junction unmatched. CDR3 length: 16 residues. Germline values: CDR1 MNHNY, CDR2 SVGAGI (reference sequence). This PCR relied on a set of 60 Vbeta primers and 13 Jbeta primers. Clones were read by immunoSEQ multiplex PCR, and TCRdb kept only the in-frame ones, dropping some. The sample holds around 110,000 clones, 70% to 75% seen once. The specimen was PBMCs. The rearrangement joins TRBV6-6 to TRBJ2-1; TRBD2 matches at 14 bases. The origin of this receptor is a woman younger than 30 in good health and CMV-seronegative. In DNA form, the CDR3 reads TGTGCCAGCACCGCTCCGGGACTAGCGGGGGCCAATGAGCAGTTCTTC. Residues: CASTAPGLAGANEQFF.